The 5 T cell receptor beta chains presented below share a single source sample, sequenced in a study of blood T cell repertoires in COVID-19. The table came from immunoSEQ multiplex PCR; TCRdb's copy has only in-frame clones and leaves some out. Counted here are about 160,000 clones, 90% occurring once; the ten biggest clones make up nearly 0.55%. What was sequenced was peripheral blood. The source is a man aged 50-59 years with acute or convalescent COVID-19.

V gene TRBV6-1 combines with J gene TRBJ2-4, with D tentatively TRBD2 (6 bases). Trimming shortened V by 2 bases and J by 1 base, and 9 bases separated the two germline ends. Germline V gene data show CDR1 as MNHNS and CDR2 as SASEGT. The CDR3 spans 15 residues. CDR3 loop: CASSEYGGAKNIQYF. The CDR3 DNA follows: TGTGCCAGCAGTGAATACGGAGGGGCCAAAAACATTCAGTACTTC.

The V call is TRBV6-5, the J call TRBJ2-7, with unresolved D. The CDR3 sequence is 13 residues long. V was cut by 5 bases and J by 6 bases, with 14 bases left in between. Per germline, CDR1 MNHEY and CDR2 SVGAGI. The CDR3 bases are TGTGCCAGCAGTCCCTACTCTCCCATCGAGCAGTACGTC. As protein: CASSPYSPIEQYV.

This chain links TRBV6-1 with TRBJ2-1; 8 bases line up with TRBD2. This CDR3 contains 16 residues. V gave up 2 bases and J gave up 3 bases; unmatched junction bases: 6. CDR1 and CDR2 from the germline V gene are MNHNS and SASEGT. The CDR3 loop reads CASSEFAGGDYNEQFF. The CDR3 coding sequence is TGTGCCAGCAGTGAATTTGCGGGGGGCGACTACAATGAGCAGTTCTTC.

The chain recombines TRBV7-9 with TRBJ2-3; possible D gene TRBD2, 5 bases. This CDR3 has 14 amino acids. Trimming cost V 4 bases and J 0 bases, with 8 bases left between them. Germline V CDR1 and CDR2: SEHNR, FQNEAQ (reference sequence). The CDR3 nucleotides read TGTGCCAGCAGCTCCAAGCGGAGCACAGATACGCAGTATTTT. Translating gives CASSSKRSTDTQYF.

This clone was recorded a few times. The rearrangement joins TRBV27 to TRBJ2-7, with D uncertain. The germline CDR1 and CDR2 sequences are MNHEY and SMNVEV (reference sequence). Trimming stripped 6 bases from V and 3 bases from J, with 6 bases between. This CDR3 is 11 amino acids long. This CDR3 is CASSSFYEQYF. The CDR3 bases are TGTGCCAGCAGCTCGTTCTACGAGCAGTACTTC.